This T cell receptor (beta chain) was obtained from a study of CD8 T cells in Susac syndrome. In the study overall: When blood was collected, patients with Susac syndrome were therapy-naive, were taking corticosteroids, or were receiving intravenous immunoglobulin alone.

TEMRA cells were FACS-enriched, while CD8+ and CD4+ T cells were negatively isolated. Reverse transcription of roughly 0.45 to 1 ug RNA was performed with random hexamers. Amplification of TCR beta CDR3 across 54 Vbeta and 13 Jbeta was performed with immunoSEQ multiplex PCR. TCRdb independently ran MiXCR on the immunoSEQ multiplex PCR reads; one entry per CDR3 protein. The table shows some 180,000 distinct CDR3 sequences, with 90% to 95% occurring only once. Trimming shortened V by 4 bases and J by 3 bases, and 9 bases separated the two germline ends. The CDR3 contains 13 residues. The V gene's germline CDR1 is MNHNS and CDR2 SASEGT. This clonotype was counted between two and nine times. Antigen: not known. Study-wide results and limits: Clonal expansion was not observed in the Susac syndrome CD4+ T cell repertoires.

The specimen was CD4+ T cells from PBMCs. The rearrangement uses TRBV6-1 and TRBJ1-2; D not resolved. This TCR came from a human donor with Susac syndrome. The CDR3 loop is CASSVGLHYGYTF. The CDR3 nucleotides are TGTGCCAGCAGTGTTGGGCTGCACTATGGCTACACCTTC.